The clone carrying this T cell receptor (beta chain) was seen many times. Specified time point: sample taken at primary tumor resection. This sample was taken from a study of spatial heterogeneity in lung cancer. The CDR3 has 15 residues. Germline V gene data show CDR1 as SQVTM and CDR2 as ANQGSEA. V trimming: 3 bases; J trimming: 6 bases; junction bases outside the gene matches: 8. TCRdb re-called the 5' RACE reads through MiXCR, storing one row per CDR3 protein. The sample has roughly 39,000 distinct CDR3 sequences, 7.5% seen once. The chain couples TRBV29-1 to TRBJ2-3, with 11 bases matching TRBD1. This sequence originates from a male donor with early-stage non-small cell lung cancer. The sample consisted of PBMCs, taken at surgery. CDR3 region: CSVEGQGGKIDTQYF. In DNA form, the CDR3 reads TGCAGCGTTGAGGGACAGGGGGGCAAAATTGATACGCAGTATTTT.